This T cell receptor (beta chain) comes out of a study of T cells after somatic rescue of genetic block. TCRdb's table, derived via immunoSEQ multiplex PCR, lists solely in-frame clones and lacks some. The sample lists fewer than 150,000 clones, 90% to 95% occurring once. The CDR3 has 13 amino acids. Looked up from germline, CDR1 is LNHDA and CDR2 is SQIVND (reference sequence). Trimming stripped 2 bases from V and 0 bases from J, with 4 bases between. This clonotype was obtained from a woman between 18 and 29 years old. The J gene is TRBJ1-2, the V gene TRBV19; D is unclear. Source material: peripheral blood mononuclear cells (PBMCs). CDR3 sequence (DNA): TGTGCCAGTAGTATAAAGACTAACTATGGCTACACCTTC. As protein: CASSIKTNYGYTF.